A single sample gave rise to the 26 T cell receptor beta chains below, sequenced in a study of blood T cell repertoires in COVID-19. Assay: immunoSEQ multiplex PCR; the TCRdb copy retains only in-frame clones and omits some. This sample yields around 260,000 clones, of which approximately 83% are seen a single time; roughly 4% belongs to the top ten. The sequenced material came from PBMCs or T cells enriched from blood (not recorded which). Source of these receptors: a young woman who had recovered from COVID-19.

V gene TRBV5-5 combines with J gene TRBJ2-1; 7 bases agree with TRBD1. Losses at the gene ends were 0 bases for V and 5 bases for J; bases not matched to a gene: 20. The CDR3 spans 20 residues. The germline V gene encodes CDR1 SGHKS and CDR2 YYEKEE (reference sequence). The DNA for the CDR3 is TGTGCCAGCAGCTTGGCTAAGACCGGGACAGTAAGTTGGGTTGACAATGAGCAGTTCTTC. It is translated as CASSLAKTGTVSWVDNEQFF.

The J gene is TRBJ1-1, the V gene TRBV6-6; 7 bases are shared with TRBD1. Trimming cost V 6 bases and J 4 bases; bases outside gene matches: 8. The germline V gene has CDR1 MNHNY and CDR2 SVGAGI (reference sequence). CDR3 size: 14 residues. CDR3 bases: TGTGCCAGCAGCCCGGACAGGAGGAGCACTGAAGCTTTCTTT. Translation: CASSPDRRSTEAFF.

As regards this clone: Other DNA sequences within the sample encode an identical CDR3. The V and J genes are TRBV30 and TRBJ2-7; perhaps TRBD1 as D (6 bases). Trimming removed 5 bases from V and 0 bases from J, with 14 bases in between. Per the germline V gene, CDR1 is GTSNPN and CDR2 is SVGIG (reference sequence). The CDR3 extends over 14 amino acids. The CDR3 DNA sequence: TGTGCCTGGTCCAGGGGTGGGGGCTCCTACGAGCAGTACTTC. Translated: CAWSRGGGSYEQYF.

The gene calls are TRBV9 and TRBJ1-2; 7 bases fit TRBD1. CDR3 length equals 14 residues. Trimming took 3 bases from V and 2 from J; bases not matched to a gene: 4. Germline CDR1 reads SGDLS; CDR2 reads YYNGEE. The CDR3 here is CASSARTGNYGYTF. In DNA form, the CDR3 reads TGTGCCAGCAGCGCCCGGACAGGAAACTATGGCTACACCTTC.

V and J are TRBV7-2 and TRBJ1-5, with 7 bases matching TRBD1. J lost 0 bases, V lost 5 bases, and 16 bases had no gene match. The germline V gene encodes CDR1 SGHTA and CDR2 FQGNSA. This CDR3 comprises 19 residues. CDR3 amino acids: CASSHPPGTDKYSNQPQHF. CDR3 DNA: TGTGCCAGCAGCCACCCCCCCGGGACAGATAAATATAGCAATCAGCCCCAGCATTTT.

The V and J genes are TRBV30 and TRBJ2-1, with D perhaps matching TRBD2 (5 bases). The CDR3 has 14 residues. The V gene lost 5 bases and the J gene lost 0 bases, with 11 bases spanning the gap. Germline assignment: CDR1 GTSNPN and CDR2 SVGIG (reference sequence). The CDR3 loop reads CAWEEENSYNEQFF. The DNA of the CDR3 is TGTGCCTGGGAGGAGGAGAACTCCTACAATGAGCAGTTCTTC.

V gene TRBV7-8 combines with J gene TRBJ1-4; D gene ambiguous. The length of the CDR3 is 13 residues. Germline CDR1 is SGHVS and CDR2 is FQNEAQ. The V and J ends lost 5 bases and 4 bases respectively, with 8 bases between them. This CDR3 reads CASSGGLNEKLFF. For the CDR3, the DNA is TGTGCCAGCAGCGGCGGACTTAATGAAAAACTGTTTTTT.

This chain joins TRBV28 and TRBJ2-4, with 8 bases identical to TRBD1. CDR3 length equals 13 residues. Germline CDR1 is MDHEN and CDR2 is SYDVKM. V shed 5 bases and J 6 bases; nucleotides not matched to a gene: 3. The CDR3 DNA reads TGTGCCAGCAGTGGACAGGGTCTAAACATTCAGTACTTC. Translation: CASSGQGLNIQYF.

Details on this clone: The sample carries other DNA sequences with the same CDR3. V and J are TRBV29-1 and TRBJ2-3; 12 bases are a match to TRBD2. Trimming at V came to 4 bases and at J to 1 base, leaving 3 bases not matched to a gene. The CDR3 extends over 15 amino acids. Per the germline V gene, CDR1 is SQVTM and CDR2 is ANQGSEA. Here the CDR3 reads CSVVLAGGRTDTQYF. CDR3 sequence (DNA): TGCAGCGTTGTTCTAGCGGGAGGGCGCACAGATACGCAGTATTTT.

The CDR3: CASSITGGTEAFF. DNA of the CDR3: TGTGCCAGTAGTATCACAGGGGGGACTGAAGCTTTCTTT. The chain employs TRBV19 and TRBJ1-1, with 8 bases matching TRBD1. This CDR3 has 13 amino acids. CDR1 LNHDA and CDR2 SQIVND come from the germline V gene (reference sequence). The junction had 2 bases not matched to a gene; V was cut back by 3 bases and J by 5 bases.

This chain joins TRBV7-9 and TRBJ2-7; 9 nucleotides line up with TRBD2. Germline V gene sequence: CDR1 SEHNR, CDR2 FQNEAQ (reference sequence). The CDR3 is 18 amino acids. J gave up 5 bases and V 1 base, and 15 bases lay outside the gene matches. The CDR3 nucleotides are TGTGCCAGCAGCTTAGTCTTGGCGGGAGGGCCCCTTGGCAACGAGCAGTACTTC. Protein product: CASSLVLAGGPLGNEQYF.

This rearrangement joins TRBV28 to TRBJ2-5; D may be TRBD1 (5 bases). From germline, CDR1 is MDHEN and CDR2 SYDVKM. V was pared by 5 bases and J by 2 bases, with 18 bases between. This CDR3 is 16 amino acids long. CDR3 sequence reads: CASSPFLDSQQETQYF. In DNA, the CDR3 is TGTGCCAGCAGTCCCTTCCTCGACAGCCAGCAAGAGACCCAGTACTTC. Full variable domain (rest looked up from reference TRBV28 and TRBJ2-5): DVKVTQSSRYLVKRTGEKVFLECVQDMDHENMFWYRQDPGLGLRLIYFSYDVKMKEKGDIPEGYSVSREKKERFSLILESASTNQTSMYLCASSPFLDSQQETQYFGPGTRLLVL.

The V gene is TRBV6-5, the J gene TRBJ2-3; weak D call: TRBD2 (6 bases). Germline CDR1 is MNHEY and CDR2 is SVGAGI. The CDR3 consists of 15 residues. V lost 4 bases and J 0 bases, leaving 11 bases between the germline ends. CDR3 loop: CASSWGTLSTDTQYF. DNA of the CDR3: TGTGCCAGCAGTTGGGGGACTCTTAGCACAGATACGCAGTATTTT.

J is TRBJ2-1 and V is TRBV5-1, with 11 positions matching TRBD2. CDR3 size: 18 residues. Looked up from germline, CDR1 is SGHRS and CDR2 is YFSETQ. Trimming took 2 bases from V and 1 from J; bases not matched to a gene: 8. The CDR3: CASSFRLAGGSSYNEQFF. The CDR3, as DNA: TGCGCCAGCAGCTTCCGGCTAGCGGGAGGCTCTTCCTACAATGAGCAGTTCTTC.

This clone occurred once. V usage is TRBV27 and J usage is TRBJ2-7, with 8 nucleotides matching TRBD2. The CDR3 runs 17 residues. J gave up 3 bases and V 8 bases, and 18 bases lay outside the gene matches. CDR1 is MNHEY, CDR2 SMNVEV, per germline (reference sequence). CDR3 sequence reads: CASLSPRGSGAGYEQYF. CDR3 in DNA: TGTGCCAGCTTATCCCCGCGAGGTAGCGGGGCCGGCTACGAGCAGTACTTC.

V is TRBV7-9 and J is TRBJ2-7, with 7 bases identical to TRBD2. The CDR3 is made up of 13 amino acids. Germline assignment: CDR1 SEHNR and CDR2 FQNEAQ (reference sequence). J was trimmed by 2 bases and V by 6 bases; bases with no gene match: 4. The CDR3 DNA reads as TGTGCCAGCAGGCCTAGCGGCGCCTACGAGCAGTACTTC. As protein: CASRPSGAYEQYF.

The chain uses TRBV7-9 and TRBJ1-4; TRBD1 agrees at 8 bases. The V and J ends lost 5 bases and 8 bases, in that order; junction bases with no gene match: 10. Germline CDR1 is SEHNR and CDR2 is FQNEAQ (reference sequence). This CDR3 is 15 amino acids long. The CDR3 here is CASSLGTGLREKLFF. The DNA for the CDR3 is TGTGCCAGCAGCCTCGGGACAGGACTTAGGGAAAAACTGTTTTTT.

This clone was counted only a few times. The V gene is TRBV7-4, the J gene TRBJ2-7; tentative D call: TRBD1 (5 bases). The CDR3 has 14 amino acids. Germline CDR1 is SGHVT and CDR2 is SQSDAQ. Trimming pared 0 bases from V and 3 bases from J, leaving 9 bases between. The CDR3 here is CASSLAGRDYEQYF. Here the CDR3 DNA reads TGTGCCAGCAGCTTAGCGGGCAGGGACTACGAGCAGTACTTC.

This clone was picked up one time. The CDR3 loop is CASSVGQGINQPQHF. The DNA of the CDR3 is TGTGCCAGCAGCGTAGGTCAGGGGATTAATCAGCCCCAGCATTTT. The gene calls are TRBV9 and TRBJ1-5, with a possible D match to TRBD1 (6 bases). Germline CDR1 is SGDLS and CDR2 is YYNGEE. V was pared by 0 bases and J by 4 bases, with 11 bases between. CDR3 length: 15 residues.

The gene calls are TRBV6-1 and TRBJ1-2; D is unresolved. There are 13 residues in the CDR3. Trimming cost V 3 bases and J 9 bases, with 14 bases left between them. CDR1 and CDR2 (germline): MNHNS, SASEGT. CDR3 DNA sequence: TGTGCCAGCAGTGATACGGTCGGAGGTAGCTACACCTTC. Protein product: CASSDTVGGSYTF.

The genes are TRBV6-5 and TRBJ1-2; D is unresolved. Trimming took 0 bases from V and 4 from J, leaving 12 bases between them. CDR3 length equals 15 residues. Germline CDR1 MNHEY, CDR2 SVGAGI. CDR3: CASSYSGSGGYGYTF. In DNA form, the CDR3 reads TGTGCCAGCAGTTACTCCGGGTCAGGAGGCTATGGCTACACCTTC.

The V call is TRBV7-8, the J call TRBJ1-5; D might be TRBD1 (6 bases). CDR1 is SGHVS and CDR2 is FQNEAQ in the germline V gene. The V and J ends lost 1 base and 1 base respectively, with 8 bases between them. CDR3 length: 15 residues. The CDR3 nucleotides read TGTGCCAGCAGCTTAGGGGGACAAAGCAATCAGCCCCAGCATTTT. This codes for CASSLGGQSNQPQHF.

This chain connects TRBV6-5 to TRBJ2-7; D gene unclear. Germline-derived CDR1 and CDR2 are MNHEY and SVGAGI. There are 12 residues in the CDR3. Trimming removed 2 bases from V and 6 bases from J, with 8 bases in between. The CDR3 is CASSYTTGEQYF. The CDR3 DNA reads as TGTGCCAGCAGTTACACCACCGGCGAGCAGTACTTC.

The J gene is TRBJ1-5, the V gene TRBV6-1; 8 bases map to TRBD1. CDR1 is MNHNS, CDR2 SASEGT, per germline. The CDR3 is 14 residues long. Germline trimming cut 7 bases from V and 5 bases from J; bases unmatched to any gene: 7. CDR3 residues: CASTWTGNDQPQHF. In DNA, the CDR3 is TGTGCCAGCACGTGGACAGGGAACGATCAGCCCCAGCATTTT.

The V call is TRBV7-2, the J call TRBJ2-3; 9 bases align to TRBD2. Per germline, CDR1 SGHTA and CDR2 FQGNSA. J gave up 1 base and V 2 bases, and 13 bases lay outside the gene matches. The CDR3 totals 19 residues. CDR3 DNA sequence: TGTGCCAGCAGCTTATTTGGCGGGGGGGACCCCCTTGGCACAGATACGCAGTATTTT. Residues: CASSLFGGGDPLGTDTQYF.

The chain recombines TRBV14 with TRBJ1-2; 8 bases align to TRBD1. The CDR3 loop spans 15 amino acids. J gave up 5 bases and V 4 bases, and 9 bases lay outside the gene matches. Germline CDR1 SGHDN, CDR2 FVKESK. The CDR3 bases are TGTGCCAGCAGCCTATTGCAGGGGGCGCGATATGGCTACACCTTC. Translating gives CASSLLQGARYGYTF.